This section outlines one TCR beta chain sequence together with its context. CDR1 SEHNR and CDR2 FQNEAQ come from the germline V gene (reference sequence). J was trimmed by 8 bases and V by 4 bases; bases with no gene match: 3. The CDR3 is 14 amino acids. Profiled with immunoSEQ multiplex PCR; TCRdb holds only in-frame clones, not every one. The repertoire includes approximately 80,000 clones, roughly four fifths of them detected once, and around 9.3% sits in the top ten. The data are from a study of blood T cell repertoires in COVID-19. Study context: Sources were T cells, B-cell-depleted T cells, or PBMCs; the material itself was cDNA or gDNA.

The sample consisted of peripheral blood. The clonotype originates from a man in his fifties or sixties with acute or convalescent COVID-19. The rearrangement links TRBV7-9 to TRBJ2-1; 12 positions agree with TRBD2. The CDR3 sequence: CASSWTSGIDEQFF. The CDR3 DNA is TGTGCCAGCAGCTGGACTAGCGGGATAGATGAGCAGTTCTTC.